A single T cell receptor (beta chain) is shown here with its context. This clonotype was observed at least ten times. It has no known antigen specificity. Nothing much larger sits one base from this clone, and base qualities are not available. Compared with germline, V lacks 10 bases and J lacks 0 bases; bases without a gene match: 8. The germline V gene provides CDR1 MNHEY and CDR2 SVGEGT. Its CDR3 holds 15 amino acids, cysteine through phenylalanine. The entry retains the CDR3 DNA only, 45 bases that are in frame from base 1. Every donor was a healthy Caucasian. Three pairs of female monozygotic twins, all aged 18 to 29 years, made up the twin cohort. Peripheral blood mononuclear cells were used as the source from which RNA for TCR libraries was isolated. Receptor amplification or capture employed 5' RACE. The sample was run on an Illumina HiSeq 2000. A universal primer binding site was introduced by template switching, and a unique molecular identifier was present in the final cDNA, enabling accurate counting of TCR cDNA molecules. Specific primers in the conserved constant-segment region were used to synthesize first-strand cDNA for TCR alpha and beta chains. To control for contamination, every cDNA library carried two barcodes: a SMART-Mk sample barcode plus Illumina barcodes. TruSeq adapter sequences, together with Illumina sample barcodes, were added in two successive PCR steps. The TCR alpha and beta cDNA libraries were sequenced on the Illumina HiSeq platform using custom primers. Turning to the authors' computational methods: MiGEC was used to process raw reads and extract unique molecular identifiers, and MiXCR was used to find CDR3 positions. For each individual, recombination models were inferred using an EM algorithm with the repgenHMM and IGoR tools. Shared clonotype analysis was performed with the tcR package in R, normalizing sharing by the product of cloneset sizes. To study raw recombination without the effects of thymic and clonal selection, out-of-frame nonproductive sequences were analyzed. TCRdb reran the public reads through fastp at Q25 and MiXCR, keeping productive beta chains. Rows are unified per CDR3 protein, each entry keeping the most common DNA and genes. TCRdb's processing, not the authors' own work, is the source of the V and J calls. The table for this sample lists about 570,000 distinct CDR3 sequences; more than 9% of them were counted only once. 2.5% to 3% of the sample goes to the ten largest clones.

The sample belongs to a study of identical twins (dated by TCRdb to about 2016). For the study in its entirety: TCR alpha and beta repertoires from monozygotic twins, unrelated adults of various ages and cord blood were deep-sequenced to test whether fetal clonotypes persist. To rule out contamination, the twin experiments were replicated at different times with different library preparation protocols.

The paper as a whole reports these results and caveats: Because the same donors could not be followed over many years, the conclusions depended on cross-sectional statistical analysis. In beta out-of-frame sequences, excess twin sharing was weaker, because having fewer shared sequences lowered the signal-to-noise ratio. Out-of-frame TCR alpha sharing in monozygotic twins was systematically underestimated by recombination models, whereas sharing between unrelated individuals was in agreement with the recombination models. Abundant cord blood beta clonotypes carried fewer insertions; young adult naive repertoires showed a weaker similar trend, while memory repertoires showed none. Zero-insertion analyses could be partly confounded by invariant T cells such as MAIT and iNKT, though diverse VJ usage argued against such confounding for most clonotypes. Compared with coincidental sharing between unrelated individuals, out-of-frame TCR alpha sequences shared between twins showed an excess of sequences with low generation probability.

The same sample was also used in a study of yellow fever vaccine responses in identical twins. Drawing on the second study: According to the authors, the vaccine-induced T cell response in identical twins seemed to be partly convergent and partly specific to each individual. In identical twins, the study followed T cell clones that responded to the vaccine with precision.

Sequencing was carried out using PBMCs. This TCR came from a woman aged 18-35 years in good health. The chain links TRBV6-2 or TRBV6-3 with TRBJ2-3; 9 middle bases align to TRBD2. The sequenced DNA: TGTGCCACCTCCCGGGCGGGAGGGAGCACAGATACGCAGTATTTT. Translation gives CATSRAGGSTDTQYF.